These 9 T cell receptor beta chains were all obtained from the same sample, sequenced in a study of cytomegalovirus exposure and HLA in healthy donors. The table came from immunoSEQ multiplex PCR; TCRdb's copy has only in-frame clones and leaves some out. The sample includes hundreds of thousands of clones, around four fifths seen only once; the top ten take over 12%. The sequenced material came from PBMCs. The receptor set was obtained from a woman aged 25 to 39 in good health and CMV-seropositive.

The V call is TRBV5-4, the J call TRBJ2-3; 11 bases are a match to TRBD2. Per the germline V gene, CDR1 is SGHNT and CDR2 is YYREEE (reference sequence). The ends lost 7 bases at V and 7 bases at J; junction bases unmatched: 8. CDR3 length equals 14 residues. Here the CDR3 DNA reads TGTGCCAGCGAGCTTAGCGGGAGGGGGAATACGCAGTATTTT. The encoded protein is CASELSGRGNTQYF.

V and J are TRBV6-1 and TRBJ2-2, with D perhaps TRBD1 (6 bases). Germline CDR1 MNHNS, CDR2 SASEGT. The CDR3 has 14 amino acids. The V and J ends lost 6 bases and 3 bases respectively, with 11 bases between them. The CDR3 DNA reads as TGTGCCAGCAGGCCACAGGGAGACACCGGGGAGCTGTTTTTT. It specifies CASRPQGDTGELFF.

The genes are TRBV25-1 and TRBJ2-1, with a possible D match to TRBD2 (6 bases). Trimming pared 0 bases from V and 6 bases from J, leaving 12 bases between. The CDR3 has 15 amino acids. CDR1 is MGHDK, CDR2 SYGVNS, per germline. CDR3: CASSEYRERGNEQFF. Written as DNA, the CDR3 is TGTGCCAGCAGTGAATACCGGGAGAGGGGCAATGAGCAGTTCTTC.

As for this clone: Different DNA sequences within this sample yield the same CDR3. The chain links TRBV6-5 to TRBJ2-7; D ambiguous. The CDR3 runs 14 residues. Germline V gene data show CDR1 as MNHEY and CDR2 as SVGAGI. The V and J ends lost 0 bases and 1 base respectively, with 7 bases between them. The DNA of the CDR3 is TGTGCCAGCAGTTACTCGGCTAGATCCTACGAGCAGTACTTC. Its protein is CASSYSARSYEQYF.

This sequence joins TRBV7-2 and TRBJ1-2, with D uncertain. Per the germline V gene, CDR1 is SGHTA and CDR2 is FQGNSA. V was shortened by 5 bases and J by 2 bases, with 15 bases between the two germline ends. This CDR3 region has 15 residues. CDR3 DNA sequence: TGTGCCAGCAGCCCCTACCAAGGAAGGAACTATGGCTACACCTTC. The encoded protein is CASSPYQGRNYGYTF. Supplemented by reference TRBV7-2 and TRBJ1-2, the full variable domain reads GAGVSQSPSNKVTEKGKDVELRCDPISGHTALYWYRQSLGQGLEFLIYFQGNSAPDKSGLPSDRFSAERTGGSVSTLTIQRTQQEDSAVYLCASSPYQGRNYGYTFGSGTRLTVV.

This chain uses TRBV27 with TRBJ2-1; D gene ambiguous. V dropped 5 bases and J dropped 4 bases, with 6 bases sitting between them. In germline, CDR1 is MNHEY, CDR2 SMNVEV (reference sequence). The CDR3 consists of 12 residues. The CDR3 is CASSRPYNEQFF. The DNA of the CDR3 is TGTGCCAGCAGTCGACCGTACAATGAGCAGTTCTTC.

The chain carries TRBV28 and TRBJ1-2; D unresolved. Germline V gene data show CDR1 as MDHEN and CDR2 as SYDVKM. V lost 5 bases, J lost 4 bases, and 5 bases lay in between. This CDR3 is built from 11 residues. The CDR3 region is CASSDSYGYTF. The CDR3 nucleotides are TGTGCCAGCAGTGATTCCTATGGCTACACCTTC.

The V and J genes are TRBV30 and TRBJ2-1; possibly TRBD2 for D (5 bases). The CDR3 length is 14 residues. From germline, CDR1 is GTSNPN and CDR2 SVGIG (reference sequence). Trimming removed 8 bases from V and 6 bases from J, with 20 bases in between. CDR3 DNA: TGTGCCAAGAGCCTAGCTATGAGTACCAATGAGCAGTTCTTC. The encoded protein is CAKSLAMSTNEQFF.

The chain recombines TRBV7-6 with TRBJ2-1; TRBD1 or TRBD2 may be the D gene (5 bases each). The germline V gene encodes CDR1 SGHVS and CDR2 FNYEAQ. This CDR3 has 15 amino acids. With 4 bases removed from V and 7 bases from J, the gap between germline ends came to 17 bases. The CDR3 DNA follows: TGTGCCAGCAGCTCTTCGGGGACCCAAGGGAATGAGCAGTTCTTC. Translation gives CASSSSGTQGNEQFF.